This TCR beta chain was profiled in a study of blood T cell repertoires in COVID-19 (dated by TCRdb to the early 2020s). About the investigation overall: Samples covering the acute and convalescent phases of COVID-19 were provided by collaborators in the United States, Italy and Spain. The prospective study material was composed of cDNA or gDNA derived from T cells, B-cell-depleted T cells, or PBMCs. Deeply sampled blood TCRbeta repertoires from subjects exposed to, actively infected with, or recovered from COVID-19 were included in the dataset. A freely available public database, intended as a resource for researchers studying the immune response to SARS-CoV-2, is where the repertoires were released. Samples came from the ongoing ImmuneRACE study (first 160 participants) plus 1,254 subjects from 6 global collaborators. A de-identified subject ID, COVID-19 status, age in years and sex were almost always included in the sample metadata. Where available, HLA class I and class II types were taken from metadata supplied by the sample provider and were not determined by assay-based typing.

The immunoSEQ Assay, a bias-controlled multiplex PCR, was used to amplify TCRbeta CDR3 regions from genomic DNA. On the authors' methods: Nucleated cell counts per sample were estimated from amplification of reference gene primers within the assay. To quantify the absolute abundance of each unique TCRbeta CDR3 rearrangement, sequence reads were collapsed and filtered. For each sample, productive Simpson clonality was calculated by taking the square root of Simpson's diversity index across productive rearrangements. TCRdb obtained this table from immuneACCESS and retained in-frame rearrangements with V and J assigned. These tables miss some clones; where compared with another copy, unresolved V genes account for less than half of the shortfall, and the remainder is unexplained. That table furnishes V, J and clone size, whereas the DNA furnished D and trimming. In all, the sample holds about 84,000 clones, and 76% of those were seen once. Of the sample, about 6.4% falls within the top ten clones.

Whole blood was collected in K2EDTA tubes by collaborating institutions according to the institutions' own protocols. For TCRbeta analysis, collaborators shipped samples in one of three forms: frozen whole blood, isolated PBMCs, or DNA extracted from either of those sample types. The CDR3 contains 11 residues, cysteine and phenylalanine counted. Just the 33-base CDR3 DNA is kept, in frame starting at base 1. V is cut by 2 bases and J by 7 bases, and the space between the germline ends is 5 bases. Reading the germline V gene gives CDR1 ENHRY and CDR2 SYGVKD. Overall study outcomes, separate from this receptor: Clinical and demographic metadata were provided uncurated, with the amount varying by source and participant.

About this clone: The target of this receptor is not known. No base quality information exists; no much larger clone differs at one position.

Recombination connected TRBV10-3 to TRBJ1-1; no D gene is confidently identified. This receptor was obtained from a man between 70 and 80 years old with acute or convalescent COVID-19. Sequencing used peripheral blood. This receptor has the CDR3 CAISETNEAFF. The bases are TGTGCCATCAGTGAGACAAATGAAGCTTTCTTT.